This T cell receptor beta chain was recovered during a study of blood T cell repertoires in COVID-19. Participants' reported clinical history set cohort assignment. The germline V gene has CDR1 SGHTA and CDR2 FQGNSA. The CDR3 length is 13 residues. The V and J ends lost 5 bases and 16 bases respectively, with 21 bases between them. The method was immunoSEQ multiplex PCR; TCRdb's version includes in-frame clones alone and lacks a portion of them. The table includes roughly 180,000 clones, over 70% detected once. Input material: PBMCs or T cells enriched from blood (not recorded which). The sequence was collected from a man aged 55-75 years who had been exposed to COVID-19. J is TRBJ1-3 and V is TRBV7-2, with D possibly TRBD1 on 5 matching bases. CDR3 sequence: CASSALDVGGFYF. CDR3 in DNA: TGTGCCAGCAGCGCCCTAGATGTTGGGGGGTTCTATTTT.